A selection of T cell receptor beta chains follows, all from one sample in a study of blood T cells in healthy people across ages. TCRdb recomputed calls from the 5' RACE reads with MiXCR, one row per CDR3 protein. The sample holds 800,000 or so distinct CDR3 sequences, less than 80% seen once. Source material: blood. The origin of the receptors is a man aged 25-45 years in good health. CDR3s leave out the opening cysteine and the closing phenylalanine or tryptophan. Fields, in order: V gene, J gene, CDR3 protein.

v_call: TRBV5-1
j_call: TRBJ2-7
cdr3_aa: ASSTGLAGGSSYEQY

v_call: TRBV7-3
j_call: TRBJ2-1
cdr3_aa: ASSSPLGLAGGPNEQF

v_call: TRBV28
j_call: TRBJ2-5
cdr3_aa: ASSFQLQETQY

v_call: TRBV4-2
j_call: TRBJ2-3
cdr3_aa: ASSHASGGLTDTQY

v_call: TRBV20-1
j_call: TRBJ2-4
cdr3_aa: SARGAGGPNIQY

v_call: TRBV7-7
j_call: TRBJ2-1
cdr3_aa: ASSPREAGGEQF

v_call: TRBV12-3/TRBV12-4
j_call: TRBJ2-4
cdr3_aa: ASSLAGGTEINIQY

v_call: TRBV15
j_call: TRBJ2-7
cdr3_aa: ATSRDREWEQY

v_call: TRBV20-1
j_call: TRBJ1-5
cdr3_aa: SARHTDRAGLAQH

v_call: TRBV10-3
j_call: TRBJ2-2
cdr3_aa: AIETSGGTTGELF

v_call: TRBV20-1
j_call: TRBJ1-2
cdr3_aa: SAILSYGYT

v_call: TRBV20-1
j_call: TRBJ1-2
cdr3_aa: SATTAANNGYT

v_call: TRBV20-1
j_call: TRBJ2-1
cdr3_aa: SARVPGQGRSANEQF

v_call: TRBV20-1
j_call: TRBJ2-3
cdr3_aa: SARASDRATDTQY

v_call: TRBV11-2
j_call: TRBJ2-1
cdr3_aa: ASSLYGGAVEQF

v_call: TRBV29-1
j_call: TRBJ1-1
cdr3_aa: SVDMEGAVNTEAF